The T cell receptor beta chain described here comes from a study of shared clonotypes between healthy human individuals. The overall study: In total, the donors were two women and a few men aged 18 to 49.

This clone was picked up one time. The assay was run at deep level. Original analysis: For the immunoSEQ data, sequences were junction-only without quality scores, so filtering differed. The data were produced by immunoSEQ multiplex PCR, yet TCRdb's version contains in-frame clones alone and is incomplete. V and J calls and clone size are copied from that table; D and trimming were computed from the DNA. The table shows about 480,000 clones, with 79% occurring only once. Trimming left V 0 bases short and J 4 bases short, with 7 bases between. The CDR3 is 13 residues long. Germline CDR1 and CDR2: SEHNR and FQNEAQ (reference sequence). Donors included only healthy HIV-negative adults lacking recent acute infections or vaccinations.

The sequence derives from a middle-aged woman in good health. Some clones in this sample may be carry-over from other donors' samples. The V call is TRBV7-9, the J call TRBJ2-7; D is unclear. Sample: PBMCs. The CDR3 loop reads CASSLAYGYEQYF. DNA for the CDR3: TGTGCCAGCAGCTTAGCTTACGGTTACGAGCAGTACTTC.